This T cell receptor beta chain was captured by sequencing in a study of regulatory T cells in long-lasting Graves disease (dated by TCRdb to the early 2020s). Describing the broader study: Newly diagnosed Graves' disease patients had taken antithyroid drugs for less than 3 months. Patients with persistent Graves' disease were compared with patients with newly diagnosed Graves' disease using TCR sequencing and RNA sequencing of peripheral blood. A total of around 35 samples underwent TCR sequencing, from some 13 patients with persistent Graves' disease and around 20 patients with newly diagnosed Graves' disease. The study took place in China and was registered as a clinical trial. Overall study outcomes, separate from this receptor: Persistent disease showed preferential use of TRBV28, TRBJ1-2 and TRBJ2-5, whereas newly diagnosed disease favored TRBV20-1 and TRBJ2-1. Patients with persistent disease shared more public clonotypes (around 2,700) than newly diagnosed patients did (approximately 1,000). Only the TCR beta chain was sequenced and analyzed. As a limitation, the authors acknowledged that the small sample size may reduce accuracy. Because the primary lesion, thyroid tissue, could not be accessed, the study looked at peripheral blood alone. Persistent Graves' disease patients showed lower TCR Shannon entropy and fewer highly expanded clones than newly diagnosed patients, suggesting clonal expansion.

Only a few counts were recorded for this clonotype. It lacks a known antigen. No base quality information exists; no much larger clone differs at one position. The library was built by means of multiplex PCR. Instrument used: Illumina HiSeq 4000. CDR3 regions were amplified by Arm-PCR with iRepertoire HTBI primers to construct TCR beta libraries. Before sequencing, the PCR products underwent gel purification. For the original study's pipeline: Gene usage analysis of CDR3 amino acid clonotypes relied on the approximately 62 TRBV and 14 TRBJ segments identified across samples. COPE and FqMerger were used to merge the filtered high-quality paired reads into contigs. BLAST was used to align contigs to IMGT TRBV, TRBD and TRBJ reference genes, and CDR3 was defined according to IMGT. Any clonotype with a frequency above 0.1% was counted as a highly expanded clone. Repertoire diversity was measured by Shannon entropy, and V-J evenness by the Gini coefficient. Clonotypes shared by more than one individual were considered public. Starting from the raw public reads, TCRdb applied fastp trimming at Q25, assembled clones with MiXCR and retained in-frame beta chains. Records with the same CDR3 protein are collapsed into one entry carrying the most frequent genes and DNA. TCRdb, rather than the study authors, made the V and J calls. This sample gives roughly 350,000 distinct CDR3 sequences in total; about 17% of them show up just once. 20% to 25% of the sample comes from the top ten.

What this sample's time point label stands for: newly diagnosed GD, antithyroid drugs for less than 3 months. For both TCR sequencing and RNA sequencing, RNA was extracted from PBMCs using TRIzol. The diagnosis of Graves' disease followed American Thyroid Association guidelines. Patients were recruited from an endocrinology department in Xi'an, China. Each patient gave approximately 10 milliliters of peripheral blood, collected in an EDTA anticoagulant tube. Ficoll Paque Plus density gradient separation was used to isolate PBMCs, and no additional T cell sorting was done. RNA quality was checked with an Agilent 2100 Bioanalyzer and agarose gel, and concentration with a NanoDrop 2000. The CDR1 and CDR2 encoded by the germline V gene (reference sequence) are SGHKS and YYEKEE. Trimming leaves V shorter by 1 base and J shorter by 0 bases, with the junction holding 6 bases beyond the gene matches. Inclusive of the bounding cysteine and phenylalanine, the CDR3 is 17 residues long. Just CDR3 DNA is preserved here, 51 bases in frame from base 1.

In addition, the sample was reused for a study of T cells in Graves' hyperthyroidism and ophthalmopathy. As that second study puts it: Stable Graves' hyperthyroidism was defined as the absence of progression to ophthalmopathy over 18 months of follow-up. The hyperthyroidism patients were between 18 and 65 years old and newly diagnosed, with a disease duration of less than 2 months. Patients with uncontrolled infections, other autoimmune diseases, pregnancy or lactation were excluded. Diagnoses were established on the basis of clinical symptoms, serum thyroxine and TRAb, thyroid ultrasound, and orbital computed tomography. A first-round RT-PCR of the TCR CDR3 used the HTBI primer set with the Qiagen OneStep RT-PCR kit. Most expanded thyroid clonotypes (frequency above 0.001) were also detected in blood, a finding suggesting that blood repertoires may reflect thyroid immune responses. In cross-validation, a model built on a 13 V-J signature told ophthalmopathy apart from stable hyperthyroidism with under 90% sensitivity and 81% to 82% specificity, and in testing the same model reached 80%/75%. In validation, the model predicted progression to ophthalmopathy a median of around six months before onset, with about 64% sensitivity and almost 75% specificity. To identify distinguishing TCR V-J signatures, a discovery cohort of about 100 patients was used, comprising under 45 with Graves' ophthalmopathy and 57 with stable Graves' hyperthyroidism. Whether ophthalmopathy could be predicted prospectively was tested in an independent validation cohort made up of some 20 hyperthyroidism patients plus 17 patients who later progressed to ophthalmopathy. For training and testing, the 100 or so patients in the discovery cohort were randomly divided in a 7:3 ratio. In addition, the study compared T-cell repertoires in thyroid tissue and in blood from 6 or 7 Graves' hyperthyroidism patients. Once sampling was done, hyperthyroidism patients were given methimazole at a starting dose of 30 mg daily, whereas ophthalmopathy patients were given high-dose intravenous methylprednisolone. Libraries were constructed in a second round of multiplex PCR, after which size selection and purification were carried out. The libraries were sequenced on an Illumina HiSeq2000 using paired-end 100 bp reads. SOAPnuke was used to process the raw data, removing reads that contained adapters or uncalled bases, had a mean Phred below 15, or lacked an exact match to the constant primer or identifier. High-quality paired reads were merged with COPE v1.2.5, and unique nucleotide sequences were defined as clonotypes. MiTCR v1.1 was used to align clonotypes to the IMGT TRBV, TRBD and TRBJ reference segments. Analysis was restricted to V-J combinations with a frequency above 0.0001, which covered roughly 99% of repertoires. The TCS score was defined as the ratio of F50 (clonal expansion) to E x V (chaos), calculated using BLOSUM62-based TCRdist between CDR3 peptides within each V-J. Welch's t-statistics and random forest reduced approximately 520 V-J features to roughly 13, which were used in a naive Bayes classifier (R e1071). Sample size was not statistically predetermined, and blinding of investigators to group allocation was not performed. According to the paper, TCR Vbeta CDR3 sequencing was carried out on over 130 peripheral blood samples, which came from 40 to 45 ophthalmopathy, around 75 hyperthyroidism and approximately 17 progressor patients.

The rearrangement combines TRBV5-5 with TRBJ2-2; 7 junctional bases match TRBD1. The source is a woman between 18 and 29 years old with Graves disease. Donor details come from another sample of the same person, matched by shared clones. This material consisted of peripheral blood mononuclear cells (PBMCs), taken at new diagnosis, from a patient treated with antithyroid drugs. The sequenced DNA is TGTGCCAGCAGCTTGTTAAAAACAGGGGCGAACACCGGGGAGCTGTTTTTT. Translated, it reads CASSLLKTGANTGELFF.